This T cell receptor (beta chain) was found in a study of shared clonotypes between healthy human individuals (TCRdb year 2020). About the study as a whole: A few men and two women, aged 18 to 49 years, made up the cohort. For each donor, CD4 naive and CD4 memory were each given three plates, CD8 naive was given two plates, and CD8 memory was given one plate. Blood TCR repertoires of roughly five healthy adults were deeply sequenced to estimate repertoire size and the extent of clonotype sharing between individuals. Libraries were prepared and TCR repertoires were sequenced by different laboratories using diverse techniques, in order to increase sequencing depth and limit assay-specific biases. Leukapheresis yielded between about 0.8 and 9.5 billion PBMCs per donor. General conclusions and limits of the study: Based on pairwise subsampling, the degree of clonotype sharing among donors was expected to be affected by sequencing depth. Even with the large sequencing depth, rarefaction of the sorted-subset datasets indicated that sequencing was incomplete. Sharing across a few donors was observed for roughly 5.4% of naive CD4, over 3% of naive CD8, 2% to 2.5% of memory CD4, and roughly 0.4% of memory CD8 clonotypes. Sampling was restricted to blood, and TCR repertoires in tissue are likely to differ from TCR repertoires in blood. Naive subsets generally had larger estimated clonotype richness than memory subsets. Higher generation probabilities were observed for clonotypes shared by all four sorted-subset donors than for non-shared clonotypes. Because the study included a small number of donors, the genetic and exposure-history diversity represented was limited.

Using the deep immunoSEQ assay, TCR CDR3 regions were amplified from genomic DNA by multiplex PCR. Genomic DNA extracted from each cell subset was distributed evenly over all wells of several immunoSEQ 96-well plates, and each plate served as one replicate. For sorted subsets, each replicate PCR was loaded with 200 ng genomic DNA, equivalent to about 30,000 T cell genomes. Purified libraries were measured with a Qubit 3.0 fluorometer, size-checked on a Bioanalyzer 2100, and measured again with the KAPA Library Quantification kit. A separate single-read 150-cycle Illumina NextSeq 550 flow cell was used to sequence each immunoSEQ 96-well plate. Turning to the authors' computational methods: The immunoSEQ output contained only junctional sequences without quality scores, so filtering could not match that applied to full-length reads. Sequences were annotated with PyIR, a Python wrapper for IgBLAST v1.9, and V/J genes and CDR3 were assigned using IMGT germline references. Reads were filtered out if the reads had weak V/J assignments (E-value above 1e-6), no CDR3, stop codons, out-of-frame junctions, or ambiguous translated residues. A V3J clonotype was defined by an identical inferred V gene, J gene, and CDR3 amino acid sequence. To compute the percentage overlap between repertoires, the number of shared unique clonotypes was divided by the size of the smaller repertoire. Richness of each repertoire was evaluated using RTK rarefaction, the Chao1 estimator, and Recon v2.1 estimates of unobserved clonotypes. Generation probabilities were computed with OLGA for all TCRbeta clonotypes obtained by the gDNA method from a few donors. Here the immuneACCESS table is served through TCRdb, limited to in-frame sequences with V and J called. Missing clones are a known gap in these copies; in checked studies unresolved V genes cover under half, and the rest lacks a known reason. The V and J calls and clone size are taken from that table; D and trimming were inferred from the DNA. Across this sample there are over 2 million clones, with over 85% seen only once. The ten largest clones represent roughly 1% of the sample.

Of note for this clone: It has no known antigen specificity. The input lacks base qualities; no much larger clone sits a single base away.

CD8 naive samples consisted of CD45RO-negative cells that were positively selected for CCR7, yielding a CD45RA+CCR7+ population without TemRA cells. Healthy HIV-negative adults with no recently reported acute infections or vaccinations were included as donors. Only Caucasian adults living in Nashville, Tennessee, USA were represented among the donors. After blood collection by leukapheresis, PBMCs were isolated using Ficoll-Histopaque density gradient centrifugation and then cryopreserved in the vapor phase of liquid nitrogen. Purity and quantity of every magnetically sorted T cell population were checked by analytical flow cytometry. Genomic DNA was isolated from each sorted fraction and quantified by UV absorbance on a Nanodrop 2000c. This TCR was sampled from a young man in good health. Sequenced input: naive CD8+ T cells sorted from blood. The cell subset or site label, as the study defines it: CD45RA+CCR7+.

The CDR3 protein is CASSGLRGGGNQPQHF. The DNA is TGTGCCAGCAGTGGGCTAAGGGGTGGTGGCAATCAGCCCCAGCATTTT. The chain is assembled from TRBV6-1 and TRBJ1-5; the D segment could be TRBD1, given 5 matching bases. The CDR3, cysteine through phenylalanine, is 16 amino acids long. Of all the DNA, just the CDR3 is kept, 48 bases in frame from base 1. CDR1 and CDR2 are drawn from the germline V gene: MNHNS, SASEGT. Cut back by 4 bases and 2 bases, the V and J ends lie 15 bases apart.